These T cell receptor beta chains were read from a single sample in a study of blood T cell repertoires in COVID-19. Only in-frame clones appear in the TCRdb table, and some are missing; sequencing was by immunoSEQ multiplex PCR. This repertoire shows around 170,000 clones, around 89% found once; its top ten account for approximately 3%. The sequenced sample was peripheral blood. The receptors were sampled from a man between 60 and 70 years old with acute or convalescent COVID-19. Each CDR3 is given without its conserved first and last residue. Each record gives: J gene, V gene, CDR3 protein.

J gene: TRBJ2-2
V gene: TRBV3-1/TRBV3-2
CDR3 protein: ASSTSWTGELF

J gene: TRBJ1-5
V gene: TRBV4-2
CDR3 protein: ASPLDKTYQPQH

J gene: TRBJ1-5
V gene: TRBV27
CDR3 protein: ASSLQGAGQPQH

J gene: TRBJ2-1
V gene: TRBV21-1
CDR3 protein: ASSKVGTGLFSSYNEQF

J gene: TRBJ1-1
V gene: TRBV6-5
CDR3 protein: ASSYLAGMNTEAF

J gene: TRBJ1-1
V gene: TRBV20-1
CDR3 protein: SASVESLNTEAF

J gene: TRBJ1-6
V gene: TRBV30
CDR3 protein: AWRGGITSYNSPLH

J gene: TRBJ1-1
V gene: TRBV4-3
CDR3 protein: ASSQGTGWGTEAF

J gene: TRBJ2-3
V gene: TRBV27
CDR3 protein: ASRKDSSDTQY

J gene: TRBJ1-3
V gene: TRBV29-1
CDR3 protein: SVPGASRNTIY

J gene: TRBJ2-3
V gene: TRBV18
CDR3 protein: ASSPPGRPDTQY

J gene: TRBJ2-1
V gene: TRBV6-5
CDR3 protein: ASSYPRGEQF

J gene: TRBJ2-1
V gene: TRBV7-9
CDR3 protein: ASSSRSGGPYNEQF

J gene: TRBJ1-2
V gene: TRBV5-1
CDR3 protein: ASSFDSDRGRTYGYT

J gene: TRBJ2-5
V gene: TRBV6-6
CDR3 protein: ASTITGVETQY

J gene: TRBJ2-1
V gene: TRBV5-1
CDR3 protein: ASSRGQGTYNEQF

J gene: TRBJ2-7
V gene: TRBV5-1
CDR3 protein: ASSFGTGATYEQY

J gene: TRBJ2-3
V gene: TRBV2
CDR3 protein: ASSGTASFGTDTQY

J gene: TRBJ1-1
V gene: TRBV5-1
CDR3 protein: ASRPGGMNTEAF

J gene: TRBJ1-1
V gene: TRBV10-2
CDR3 protein: ASRYPDRGNTEAF

J gene: TRBJ2-5
V gene: TRBV4-2
CDR3 protein: ASSQDMASGHSGTQY

J gene: TRBJ1-5
V gene: TRBV5-8
CDR3 protein: ASSTGQVSNQPQH